This section outlines one TCR beta chain sequence together with its context. In its sample, this clonotype was seen many times. Its antigen is not yet known. The input lacks base qualities; no much larger clone sits a single base away. The CDR3 has 15 amino acids, counting the end cysteine and phenylalanine. Only CDR3 DNA remains: 45 bases, in frame from the first base. Sequences DFQATT (CDR1) and SNEGSKA (CDR2) are obtained from the germline V gene (reference sequence). After removal of 0 bases from V and 3 bases from J, the junction retains 1 base not matched to a gene. Library construction relied on 5' RACE. Instrument used: NextSeq 500. In the TCR library protocol, unique molecular identifiers were attached to individual cDNA molecules to correct for PCR bias and sequencing error. Both TCR alpha and beta chains were sequenced, and tight co-correlation was observed between alpha and beta sequence abundances in each sample. The original methods were these. Decombinator V4 was used to annotate TCR sequences for V gene, J gene and CDR3. Expanded TCRs were defined as changing significantly between any two time points under a Poisson model with p below 0.0001. TCR abundances were normalised to the total number of TCRs sequenced per sample and expressed as counts per million. MAIT TCRs were defined by TRAV1-2 paired with TRAJ12, TRAJ20 or TRAJ33, and iNKT TCRs by TRAV10 paired with TRAJ18. VDJdb, accessed 1 November 2021, was searched for CMV, EBV and SARS-CoV-2 annotated TCRs, with TCRs annotated for multiple antigens excluded. TCRdb reanalyzed the raw reads on its own, using fastp at Q25 for trimming and MiXCR for clone calling, and kept in-frame beta chains. Entries that share a CDR3 protein sequence are merged under the most common genes and DNA. Clone size and V and J calls follow TCRdb, not the original study. The sample table holds about 25,000 distinct CDR3 sequences, of which nearly 5% were seen once. The ten largest clones capture approximately 6.6% of the sample.

The study was a case-control design nested within a healthcare worker cohort in London, UK, with weekly nasopharyngeal swab PCR tests and blood sampling. Healthcare workers were enrolled in the week of the UK lockdown, from 23 to 31 March 2020, and were followed every week for up to roughly 16 weeks. These data come from a study of early T cells in non-severe SARS-CoV-2 infection (dated by TCRdb to the early 2020s). Study-wide context: Because TCR sequencing was done on bulk RNA from unsorted whole blood, the alpha and beta chains could not be paired. Findings and caveats that apply to the study as a whole: VDJdb matching was skewed toward anti-spike CD8 responses, so virus-specific expansions were likely underestimated and private and CD4 specificities were missed.

The chain links TRBV20-1 with TRBJ2-2; 10 of the junction bases match TRBD2. This sequence originates from an adult who was a healthcare worker with PCR-confirmed SARS-CoV-2 infection or an uninfected control (not recorded which). The sequenced material came from whole blood. The sequence in DNA is TGCAGTGCTAGAGAAACTAGCGGGGACACCGGGGAGCTGTTTTTT. The encoded protein is CSARETSGDTGELFF.